The following is a T cell receptor beta chain sequence with its context. Antigen specificity is unknown. Just one base apart from a much larger clone, this may be a read error. This sample is part of a study of regulatory T cells in long-lasting Graves disease. General study points: Comparison showed that persistent patients shared more public clonotypes (about 2,600) than new patients (about 880).

Time point indicated: newly diagnosed GD, antithyroid drugs for less than 3 months. With RNA extracted from PBMCs as input, the TCR library was made. Sequencing libraries for TCR beta were prepared with iRepertoire HTBI primers and Arm-PCR of CDR3 regions. TCRdb fed the multiplex PCR reads into MiXCR, producing one record per CDR3 protein. The sample carries 550,000 to 700,000 distinct CDR3 sequences, roughly 15% recorded once. Trimming removed 5 bases at V and 0 bases at J, with 17 bases between. Germline CDR1 MNHEY, CDR2 SMNVEV (reference sequence). The CDR3 sequence is 17 residues long. These data were also reused for a study on T cells in Graves' hyperthyroidism and ophthalmopathy. That investigation notes: A model using 13 V-J features told ophthalmopathy apart from stable hyperthyroidism.

This TCR derives from a young man with Graves disease. The input for sequencing was peripheral blood mononuclear cells (PBMCs), taken at new diagnosis, from a patient treated with antithyroid drugs. The gene calls are TRBV27 and TRBJ2-1; D possibly corresponds to TRBD2 (6 bases). The CDR3: CASSDGDRLVSYNEQFF. In DNA form, the CDR3 reads TGTGCCAGCAGTGACGGAGACCGACTAGTCTCCTACAATGAGCAGTTCTTC.